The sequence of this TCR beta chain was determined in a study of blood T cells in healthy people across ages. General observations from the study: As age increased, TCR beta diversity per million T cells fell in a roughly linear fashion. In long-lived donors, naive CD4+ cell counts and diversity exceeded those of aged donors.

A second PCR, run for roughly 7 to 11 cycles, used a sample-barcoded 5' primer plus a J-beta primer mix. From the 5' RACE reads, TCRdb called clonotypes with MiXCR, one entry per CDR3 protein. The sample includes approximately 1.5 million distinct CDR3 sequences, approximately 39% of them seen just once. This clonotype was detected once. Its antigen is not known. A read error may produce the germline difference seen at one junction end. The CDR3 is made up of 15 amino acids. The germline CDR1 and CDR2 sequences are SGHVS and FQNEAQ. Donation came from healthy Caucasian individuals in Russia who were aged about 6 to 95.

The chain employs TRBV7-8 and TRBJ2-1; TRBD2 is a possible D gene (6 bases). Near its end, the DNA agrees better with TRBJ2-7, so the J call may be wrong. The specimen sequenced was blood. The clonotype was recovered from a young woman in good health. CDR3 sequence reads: CARSRRDNSYNEQYF. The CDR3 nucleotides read TGTGCCCGCAGCCGGCGGGATAACTCCTACAATGAGCAGTACTTC.